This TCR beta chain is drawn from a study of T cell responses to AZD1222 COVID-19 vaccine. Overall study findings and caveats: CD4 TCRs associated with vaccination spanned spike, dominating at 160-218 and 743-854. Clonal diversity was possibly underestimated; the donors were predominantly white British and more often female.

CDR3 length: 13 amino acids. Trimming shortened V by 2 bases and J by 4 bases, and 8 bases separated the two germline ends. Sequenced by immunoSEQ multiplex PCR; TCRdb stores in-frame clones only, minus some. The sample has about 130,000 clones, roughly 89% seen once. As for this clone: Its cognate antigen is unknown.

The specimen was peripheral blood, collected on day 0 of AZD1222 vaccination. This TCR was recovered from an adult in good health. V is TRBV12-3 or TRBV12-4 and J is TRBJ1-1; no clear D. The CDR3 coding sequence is TGTGCCAGCAGTTTATACAGAGGCACTGAAGCTTTCTTT. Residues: CASSLYRGTEAFF.